This record concerns one T cell receptor (beta chain) sequence. Its specificity is not known. This sample stems from a study of early T cells in non-severe SARS-CoV-2 infection. Study as a whole: RNA in bulk from unsorted whole blood was sequenced, and chains were unpaired. Whole-study findings and limits: Sequences matched to VDJdb favored anti-spike CD8 responses, while private and CD4 specificities were missed.

TCRdb reprocessed the 5' RACE reads with MiXCR, giving one entry per CDR3 protein. The sample lists tens of thousands of distinct CDR3 sequences, about 11% occurring once. The germline V and J ends were trimmed by 10 bases and 5 bases, with 17 bases remaining between them. This CDR3 contains 13 residues. In germline, CDR1 is SGHVS, CDR2 FQNEAQ. This TCR was recovered from an adult who was a healthcare worker with PCR-confirmed SARS-CoV-2 infection or an uninfected control (not recorded which). The donor label of this sample is uncertain. The chain links TRBV7-8 to TRBJ1-1; the D gene is possibly TRBD1 (5 bases). This specimen was whole blood, taken at baseline. The chain's CDR3 is CATQVLVGTEAFF. The CDR3 DNA sequence: TGTGCCACACAGGTTTTGGTTGGGACTGAAGCTTTCTTT.